The TCR beta chain under discussion was sequenced for a study of graft-versus-host responses after intestinal transplantation. Whole-study context: Transplant types were multivisceral, liver-intestinal, or isolated intestinal. Tacrolimus plus steroids were given to all recipients for approximately three years, preceded by anti-thymocyte globulin induction.

As to this clone: What it binds is unknown.

Study results and limitations: High graft-versus-host to host-versus-graft T cell clonal ratios marked allografts of patients with graft-donor macrochimerism. Recipient-marrow GvH clones were detected, some having first appeared in ileum or blood.

CDR1 and CDR2 (germline): MNHNS, SASEGT. CDR3 length: 15 residues. The trim removed 10 bases at V and 1 base at J, leaving 6 bases unmatched. Produced via immunoSEQ multiplex PCR; TCRdb's table is partial and in-frame only. The table shows some 80,000 clones, with approximately 90% occurring only once. The chain uses TRBV6-1 and TRBJ2-6, with 8 nucleotides matching TRBD1. The specimen comprised unstimulated CD8+ T cells sorted from spleen or lymph node cells, sampled before transplant. This receptor was taken from a human donor who was the organ donor for an intestinal transplant. CDR3 region: CATKDRVSGANVLTF. In DNA, the CDR3 is TGTGCCACCAAGGACAGGGTTTCTGGGGCCAACGTCCTGACTTTC.